One TCR beta chain is described in this entry. Germline V gene data show CDR1 as WSHSY and CDR2 as SAAADI. The CDR3 sequence is 13 residues long. V shed 8 bases and J 4 bases; nucleotides not matched to a gene: 6. Authors' data handling: Using reference gene primer amplification, nucleated cell counts were estimated. TCRdb's copy holds only in-frame clones and misses some; the assay was immunoSEQ multiplex PCR. V and J calls and clone size follow that table, whereas D and trimming were derived from the DNA. Among under 500,000 clones listed, 70% to 90% were seen once. Participant ages covered about 18 to 89 years across some 25 US areas. These data originate in a study of blood T cell repertoires in COVID-19. Overall study context: Both acute and convalescent COVID-19 samples were obtained from the United States, Italy and Spain. PBMCs, B-cell-depleted T cells, or T cells were the source of the cDNA or gDNA that made up the material.

The TCR was taken from a woman aged 18-35 years with acute COVID-19. J is TRBJ1-1 and V is TRBV10-2; 8 nucleotides line up with TRBD1. The specimen sequenced was PBMCs or T cells enriched from blood (not recorded which). In nucleotides, the CDR3 is TGCGCCAGCCGACAGGGGTGGAGCACTGAAGCTTTCTTT. Encoded protein: CASRQGWSTEAFF.